The source of this T cell receptor (beta chain) is a study of blood T cell repertoires in COVID-19. Overall study context: The United States, Italy and Spain supplied acute and convalescent COVID-19 samples. PBMCs, B-cell-depleted T cells, or T cells provided the cDNA or gDNA that made up the material.

Germline loops: CDR1 SGHVS, CDR2 FNYEAQ. This CDR3 has 14 amino acids. V lost 0 bases and J lost 6, with 9 bases in between. Authors' analysis steps: For nucleated cells, counts were estimated from reference gene primer amplification. TCRdb's copy holds only in-frame clones and misses some; the assay was immunoSEQ multiplex PCR. D and trimming come from the DNA, and the V and J calls and clone size come from that table. The sample consists of about 190,000 clones, approximately 88% of them appearing once. Sequencing was performed on peripheral blood. V usage is TRBV7-6 and J usage is TRBJ2-1; TRBD2 might be the D (6 bases). This receptor was obtained from a man in his forties with acute or convalescent COVID-19. CDR3 loop: CASSLASSGNEQFF. CDR3 nucleotide sequence: TGTGCCAGCAGCTTAGCTAGTAGCGGCAATGAGCAGTTCTTC. The complete variable domain, with remaining parts taken from reference TRBV7-6 and TRBJ2-1, reads GAGVSQSPRYKVTKRGQDVALRCDPISGHVSLYWYRQALGQGPEFLTYFNYEAQQDKSGLPNDRFSAERPEGSISTLTIQRTEQRDSAMYRCASSLASSGNEQFFGPGTRLTVL.